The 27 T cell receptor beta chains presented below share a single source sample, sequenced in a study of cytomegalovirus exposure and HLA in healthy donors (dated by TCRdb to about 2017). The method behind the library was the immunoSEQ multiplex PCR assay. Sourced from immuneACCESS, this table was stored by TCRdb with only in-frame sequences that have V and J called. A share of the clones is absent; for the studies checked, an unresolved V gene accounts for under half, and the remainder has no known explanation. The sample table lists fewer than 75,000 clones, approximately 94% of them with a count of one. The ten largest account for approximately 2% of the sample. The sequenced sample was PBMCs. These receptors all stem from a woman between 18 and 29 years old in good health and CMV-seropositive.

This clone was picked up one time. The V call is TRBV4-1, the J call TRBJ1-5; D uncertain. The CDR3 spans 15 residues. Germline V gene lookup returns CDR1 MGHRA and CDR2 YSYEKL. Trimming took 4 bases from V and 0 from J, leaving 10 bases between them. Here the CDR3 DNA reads TGCGCCAGCAGCCCCGGGGAGATTAGCAATCAGCCCCAGCATTTT. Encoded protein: CASSPGEISNQPQHF.

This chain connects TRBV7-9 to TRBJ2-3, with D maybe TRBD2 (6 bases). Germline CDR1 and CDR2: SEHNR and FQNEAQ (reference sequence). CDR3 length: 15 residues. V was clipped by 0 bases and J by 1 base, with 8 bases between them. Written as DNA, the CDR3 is TGTGCCAGCAGCTTAGCACTAGCCGGCACAGATACGCAGTATTTT. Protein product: CASSLALAGTDTQYF.

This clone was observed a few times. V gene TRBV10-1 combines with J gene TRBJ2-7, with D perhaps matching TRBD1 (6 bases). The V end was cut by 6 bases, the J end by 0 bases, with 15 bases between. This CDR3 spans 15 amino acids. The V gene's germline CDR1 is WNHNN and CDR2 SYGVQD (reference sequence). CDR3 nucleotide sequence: TGCGCCAGCAGCGAGGGACATATCGGCTCCTACGAGCAGTACTTC. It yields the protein CASSEGHIGSYEQYF.

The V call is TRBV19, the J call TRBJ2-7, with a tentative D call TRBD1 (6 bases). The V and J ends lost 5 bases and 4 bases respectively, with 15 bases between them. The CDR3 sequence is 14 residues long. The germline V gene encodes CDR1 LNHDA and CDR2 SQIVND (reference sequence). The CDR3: CASSPNRDFYEQYF. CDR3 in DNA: TGTGCCAGTAGTCCCAACAGGGATTTTTACGAGCAGTACTTC.

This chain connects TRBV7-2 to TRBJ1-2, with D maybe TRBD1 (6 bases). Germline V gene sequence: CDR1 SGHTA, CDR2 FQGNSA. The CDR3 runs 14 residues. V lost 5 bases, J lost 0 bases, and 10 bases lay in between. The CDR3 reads CASSIQGSNYGYTF. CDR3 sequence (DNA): TGTGCCAGCAGCATACAGGGTTCTAACTATGGCTACACCTTC.

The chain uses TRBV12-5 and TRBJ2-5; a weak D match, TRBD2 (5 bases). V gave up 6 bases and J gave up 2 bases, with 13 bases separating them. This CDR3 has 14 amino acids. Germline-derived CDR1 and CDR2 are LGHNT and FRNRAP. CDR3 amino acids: CASGSGREQETQYF. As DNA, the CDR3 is TGTGCTAGTGGCTCGGGGAGAGAACAAGAGACCCAGTACTTC.

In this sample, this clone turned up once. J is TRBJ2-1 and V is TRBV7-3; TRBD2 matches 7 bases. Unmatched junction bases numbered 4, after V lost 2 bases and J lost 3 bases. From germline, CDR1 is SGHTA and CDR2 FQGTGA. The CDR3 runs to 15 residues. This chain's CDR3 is CASSLLGGSYNEQFF. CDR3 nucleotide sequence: TGTGCCAGCAGCTTACTGGGAGGGAGCTACAATGAGCAGTTCTTC.

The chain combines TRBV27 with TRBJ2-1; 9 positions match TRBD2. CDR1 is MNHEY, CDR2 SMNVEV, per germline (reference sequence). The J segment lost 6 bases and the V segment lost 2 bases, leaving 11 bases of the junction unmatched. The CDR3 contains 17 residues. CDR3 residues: CASSLPASGNLVNEQFF. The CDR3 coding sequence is TGTGCCAGCAGTTTACCGGCTAGCGGGAATCTCGTCAATGAGCAGTTCTTC.

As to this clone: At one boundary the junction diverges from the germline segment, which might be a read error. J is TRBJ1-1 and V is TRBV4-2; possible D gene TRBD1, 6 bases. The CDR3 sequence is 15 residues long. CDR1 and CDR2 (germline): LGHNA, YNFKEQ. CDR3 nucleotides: TGTGCCAGCAGCCAACCGGACAGACTGAACACTAAAGCTTTCTTT. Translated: CASSQPDRLNTKAFF.

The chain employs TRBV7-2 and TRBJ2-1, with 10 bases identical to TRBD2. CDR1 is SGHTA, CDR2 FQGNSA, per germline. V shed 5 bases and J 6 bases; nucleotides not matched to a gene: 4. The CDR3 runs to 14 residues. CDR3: CASSAGLAFNEQFF. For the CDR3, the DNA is TGTGCCAGCAGCGCGGGACTAGCGTTCAATGAGCAGTTCTTC.

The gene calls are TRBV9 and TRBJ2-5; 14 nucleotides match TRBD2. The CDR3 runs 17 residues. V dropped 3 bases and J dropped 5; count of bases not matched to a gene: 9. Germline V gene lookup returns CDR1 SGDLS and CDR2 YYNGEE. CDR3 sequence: CASSAGTSGSWPETQYF. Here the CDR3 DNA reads TGTGCCAGCAGCGCCGGGACTAGCGGGAGTTGGCCTGAGACCCAGTACTTC. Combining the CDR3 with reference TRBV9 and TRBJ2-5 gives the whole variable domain DSGVTQTPKHLITATGQRVTLRCSPRSGDLSVYWYQQSLDQGLQFLIQYYNGEERAKGNILERFSAQQFPDLHSELNLSSLELGDSALYFCASSAGTSGSWPETQYFGPGTRLLVL.

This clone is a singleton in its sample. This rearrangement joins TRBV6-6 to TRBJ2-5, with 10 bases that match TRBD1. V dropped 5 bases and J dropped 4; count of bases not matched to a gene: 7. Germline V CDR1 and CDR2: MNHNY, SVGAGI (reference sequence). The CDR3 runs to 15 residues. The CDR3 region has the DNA TGTGCCAGCAGTACGGGACAGGGGAAAAGAGAGACCCAGTACTTC. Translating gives CASSTGQGKRETQYF.

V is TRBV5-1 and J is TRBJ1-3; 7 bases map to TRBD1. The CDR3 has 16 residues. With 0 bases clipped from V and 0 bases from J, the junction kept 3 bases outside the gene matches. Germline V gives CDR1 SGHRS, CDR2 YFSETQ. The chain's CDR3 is CASSLETGVSGNTIYF. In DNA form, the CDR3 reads TGCGCCAGCAGCTTGGAAACAGGGGTCTCTGGAAACACCATATATTTT.

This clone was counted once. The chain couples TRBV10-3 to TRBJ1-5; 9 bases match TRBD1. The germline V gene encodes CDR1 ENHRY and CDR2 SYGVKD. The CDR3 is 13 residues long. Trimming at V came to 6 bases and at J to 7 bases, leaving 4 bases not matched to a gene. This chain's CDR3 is CAISRQGEQPQHF. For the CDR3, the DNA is TGTGCCATCAGCCGACAGGGGGAACAGCCCCAGCATTTT.

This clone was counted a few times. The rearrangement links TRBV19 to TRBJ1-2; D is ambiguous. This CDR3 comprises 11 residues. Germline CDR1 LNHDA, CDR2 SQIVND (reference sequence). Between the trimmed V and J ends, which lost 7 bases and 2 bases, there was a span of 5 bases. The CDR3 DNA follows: TGTGCCAGTACATCCAACTATGGCTACACCTTC. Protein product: CASTSNYGYTF.

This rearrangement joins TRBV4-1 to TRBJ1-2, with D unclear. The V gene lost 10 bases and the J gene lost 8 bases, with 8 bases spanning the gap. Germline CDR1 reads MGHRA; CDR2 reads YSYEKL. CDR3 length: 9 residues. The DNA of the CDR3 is TGCGCCAAACGGTGCGGCTACACCTTC. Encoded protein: CAKRCGYTF.

Here the CDR3 reads CASKARNTEAFF. The DNA for the CDR3 is TGTGCCAGCAAAGCGCGTAACACTGAAGCTTTCTTT. The rearrangement joins TRBV5-4 to TRBJ1-1; no definite D call. The V and J ends lost 6 bases and 2 bases respectively, with 8 bases between them. The germline gives CDR1 SGHNT, CDR2 YYREEE (reference sequence). The CDR3 has 12 amino acids.

CDR3 nucleotide sequence: TGTGCCAGCAGTTTATATTCGGGGTGGAGGGGAGACGAGCAGTACTTC. Residues: CASSLYSGWRGDEQYF. This chain joins TRBV27 and TRBJ2-7, with a weak D call TRBD2 (6 bases). Germline values: CDR1 MNHEY, CDR2 SMNVEV (reference sequence). Trimming removed 1 base at V and 5 bases at J, with 18 bases between. The CDR3 is 16 residues long.

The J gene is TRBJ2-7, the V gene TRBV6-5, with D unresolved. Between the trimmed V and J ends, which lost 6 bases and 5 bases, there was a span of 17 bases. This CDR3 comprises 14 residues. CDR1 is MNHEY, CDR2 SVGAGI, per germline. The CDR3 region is CASRSTLSRDEQYF. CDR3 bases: TGTGCCAGCAGAAGCACCCTGTCCCGGGACGAGCAGTACTTC.

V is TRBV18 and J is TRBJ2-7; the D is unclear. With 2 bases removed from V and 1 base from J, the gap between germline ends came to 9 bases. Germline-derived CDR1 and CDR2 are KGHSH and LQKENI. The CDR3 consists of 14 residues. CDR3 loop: CASSPSLQSYEQYF. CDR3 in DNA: TGTGCCAGCTCACCAAGTTTACAGTCCTACGAGCAGTACTTC.

The CDR3 loop reads CSVVTSGGSAEQFF. In DNA form, the CDR3 reads TGCAGCGTCGTGACTAGCGGGGGTTCTGCTGAGCAGTTCTTC. The chain combines TRBV29-1 with TRBJ2-1, with 12 positions matching TRBD2. The CDR3 is 14 residues long. Germline V gene data show CDR1 as SQVTM and CDR2 as ANQGSEA. The V segment lost 6 bases and the J segment 9 bases; nucleotides outside the gene matches: 9.

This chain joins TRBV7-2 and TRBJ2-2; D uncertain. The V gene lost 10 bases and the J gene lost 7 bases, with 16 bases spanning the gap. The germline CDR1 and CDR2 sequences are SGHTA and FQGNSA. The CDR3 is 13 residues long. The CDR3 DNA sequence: TGTGCCACCCGGCGCGGTGAGAGCGGGGAGCTGTTTTTT. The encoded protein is CATRRGESGELFF. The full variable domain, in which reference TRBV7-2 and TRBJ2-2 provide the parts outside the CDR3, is GAGVSQSPSNKVTEKGKDVELRCDPISGHTALYWYRQSLGQGLEFLIYFQGNSAPDKSGLPSDRFSAERTGGSVSTLTIQRTQQEDSAVYLCATRRGESGELFFGEGSRLTVL.

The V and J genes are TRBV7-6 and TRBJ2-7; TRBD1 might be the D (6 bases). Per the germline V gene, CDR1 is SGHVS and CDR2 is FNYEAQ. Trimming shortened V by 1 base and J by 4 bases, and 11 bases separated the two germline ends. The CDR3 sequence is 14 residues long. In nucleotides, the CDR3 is TGTGCCAGCAGCTTAGGGGCAGGGGAGTACGAGCAGTACTTC. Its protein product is CASSLGAGEYEQYF.

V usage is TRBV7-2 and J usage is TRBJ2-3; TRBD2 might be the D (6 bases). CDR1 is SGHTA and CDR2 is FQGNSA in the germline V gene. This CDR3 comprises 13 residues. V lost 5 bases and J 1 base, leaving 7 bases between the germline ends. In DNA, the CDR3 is TGTGCCAGCAGCCGCGGGGGCACAGATACGCAGTATTTT. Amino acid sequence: CASSRGGTDTQYF.

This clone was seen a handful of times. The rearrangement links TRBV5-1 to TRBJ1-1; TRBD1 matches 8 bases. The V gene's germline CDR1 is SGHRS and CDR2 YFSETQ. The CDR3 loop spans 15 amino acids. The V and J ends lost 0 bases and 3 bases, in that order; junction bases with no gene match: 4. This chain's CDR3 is CASSLGVTGDTEAFF. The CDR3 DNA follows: TGCGCCAGCAGCTTGGGGGTGACAGGGGACACTGAAGCTTTCTTT.

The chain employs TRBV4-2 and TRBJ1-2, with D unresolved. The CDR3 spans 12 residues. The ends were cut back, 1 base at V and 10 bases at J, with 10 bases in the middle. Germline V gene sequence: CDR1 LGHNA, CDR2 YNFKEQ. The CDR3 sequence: CASSQASRDYTF. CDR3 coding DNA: TGTGCCAGCAGCCAAGCCTCACGCGACTACACCTTC.

CDR3 in DNA: TGTGCCAGCAGCTGGGGGACAGGGGGCCATATATCCACCTTC. Translation: CASSWGTGGHISTF. The chain combines TRBV5-6 with TRBJ1-2; TRBD1 aligns across 12 bases. The CDR3 loop spans 14 amino acids. In germline, CDR1 is SGHDT, CDR2 YYEEEE. Trimming took 3 bases from V and 13 from J; bases not matched to a gene: 10.